The 21 T cell receptor beta chains below come from one sample, sequenced in a study of response to subunit inactivated influenza vaccine. TCRdb recomputed calls from the RT-PCR reads with MiXCR, one row per CDR3 protein. The data show 450,000 to 500,000 distinct CDR3 sequences, approximately 11% seen once. The sequenced sample was PBMCs from blood, obtained roughly 48 days after vaccination. The receptors stem from a man between 50 and 59 years old who received an inactivated influenza vaccine.

A word on this clonotype: One end of the junction varies from germline; a read error may be responsible. CDR3 residues: CANSAGVKYEQYF. The DNA of the CDR3 is TGTGCCAACAGCGCAGGGGTCAAATACGAGCAGTACTTC. The chain links TRBV7-8 to TRBJ2-7, with D possibly matching TRBD1 (6 bases). Germline CDR1 reads SGHVS; CDR2 reads FQNEAQ. This CDR3 contains 13 residues.

This chain links TRBV6-2 or TRBV6-3 with TRBJ2-7; unclear D gene. The germline gives CDR1 MNHEY, CDR2 SVGEGT. The CDR3 is 15 amino acids. V was trimmed by 5 bases and J by 4 bases, leaving 18 bases between them. The chain's CDR3 is CASSDTTGGFYEQYF. CDR3 DNA sequence: TGTGCCAGCAGTGACACGACGGGCGGCTTTTACGAGCAGTACTTC.

This clonotype was recorded a few times. The genes are TRBV5-4 and TRBJ2-1, with D perhaps TRBD1 (6 bases). The CDR3 sequence is 12 residues long. CDR1 is SGHNT and CDR2 is YYREEE in the germline V gene (reference sequence). The V end was cut by 4 bases, the J end by 7 bases, with 9 bases between. CDR3 region: CASSIQGNEQFF. Written as DNA, the CDR3 is TGTGCCAGCAGCATACAGGGAAATGAGCAGTTCTTC.

This clonotype has only a few counts. This sequence joins TRBV12-3 or TRBV12-4 and TRBJ1-2; the D gene is possibly TRBD1 (6 bases). The V and J ends lost 3 bases and 6 bases respectively, with 11 bases between them. The CDR3 is 13 amino acids. The CDR3 nucleotides read TGTGCCAGCAGTTTTTTAGGGGGGGATGGCTACACCTTC. Its protein product is CASSFLGGDGYTF.

This clonotype was detected ten times or more. The chain uses TRBV6-2 or TRBV6-3 and TRBJ1-2, with D tentatively TRBD1 (6 bases). This CDR3 has 13 amino acids. The V gene's germline CDR1 is MNHEY and CDR2 SVGEGT. Trimming removed 3 bases at V and 4 bases at J, with 9 bases between. CDR3 protein: CASSYRDTYGYTF. The CDR3 DNA reads as TGTGCCAGCAGTTATCGGGACACCTATGGCTACACCTTC.

J is TRBJ1-6 and V is TRBV27; tentative D call: TRBD1 (5 bases). This CDR3 spans 16 amino acids. Trimming pared 2 bases from V and 2 bases from J, leaving 10 bases between. Per germline, CDR1 MNHEY and CDR2 SMNVEV (reference sequence). The CDR3 loop reads CASSLRQGTYNSPLHF. DNA of the CDR3: TGTGCCAGCAGTTTACGGCAGGGCACCTATAATTCACCCCTCCACTTT.

This clonotype was seen many times. The chain uses TRBV12-3 or TRBV12-4 and TRBJ1-1; D gene ambiguous. V was clipped by 2 bases and J by 1 base, with 11 bases between them. This CDR3 contains 15 residues. CDR3 sequence reads: CASSLYRTENTEAFF. The CDR3 nucleotides are TGTGCCAGCAGTTTATATAGGACCGAGAACACTGAAGCTTTCTTT.

The table lists this clonotype with a few counts. The chain uses TRBV5-5 and TRBJ1-1, with a tentative D call TRBD1 (5 bases). Between the trimmed V and J ends, which lost 0 bases and 4 bases, there was a span of 7 bases. Germline loops: CDR1 SGHKS, CDR2 YYEKEE (reference sequence). The CDR3 loop spans 13 amino acids. Written as DNA, the CDR3 is TGTGCCAGCAGCTTGGTAGGGACCACTGAAGCTTTCTTT. Translated, it gives CASSLVGTTEAFF.

This clonotype came up many times. The V and J genes are TRBV20-1 and TRBJ1-1, with D unclear. CDR1 and CDR2 (germline): DFQATT, SNEGSKA (reference sequence). The CDR3 contains 13 residues. V lost 6 bases, J lost 2 bases, and 13 bases lay in between. CDR3 bases: TGCAGTGCCGCTCCGGCGGTCAACACTGAAGCTTTCTTT. Translation gives CSAAPAVNTEAFF.

This clonotype was detected ten times or more. The V call is TRBV10-3, the J call TRBJ2-7; the D gene is possibly TRBD2 (5 bases). V was trimmed by 3 bases and J by 5 bases, leaving 5 bases between them. CDR1 and CDR2 (germline): ENHRY, SYGVKD. This CDR3 is 11 amino acids long. The chain's CDR3 is CAISDGDEQYF. Here the CDR3 DNA reads TGTGCCATCAGTGACGGGGACGAGCAGTACTTC.

This clonotype was observed a few times. V is TRBV12-3 or TRBV12-4 and J is TRBJ2-3; 8 bases are shared with TRBD2. The trim removed 2 bases at V and 3 bases at J, leaving 10 bases unmatched. The CDR3 is 17 residues long. In DNA form, the CDR3 reads TGTGCCAGCAGTTTAAGCGGGAGTGTCTTTATTACAGATACGCAGTATTTT. This encodes CASSLSGSVFITDTQYF.

The chain links TRBV2 to TRBJ2-7; tentatively, D is TRBD1 or TRBD2 (5 bases each). Germline values: CDR1 SNHLY, CDR2 FYNNEI. The CDR3 is 20 residues long. Trimming took off 3 bases at V and 0 bases at J, with 27 bases between the two ends. CDR3 loop: CASSDSKRDAVLSGSYEQYF. CDR3 sequence (DNA): TGTGCCAGCAGTGATTCAAAACGGGACGCTGTACTGAGTGGCTCCTACGAGCAGTACTTC. The entire variable domain, with the rest obtained from reference TRBV2 and TRBJ2-7, is as follows: EPEVTQTPSHQVTQMGQEVILRCVPISNHLYFYWYRQILGQKVEFLVSFYNNEISEKSEIFDDQFSVERPDGSNFTLKIRSTKLEDSAMYFCASSDSKRDAVLSGSYEQYFGPGTRLTVT.

This clonotype was seen a few times. CDR3 sequence (DNA): TGTGCCAGCAGGCCATATGGCTCCTACAATGAGCAGTTCTTC. This codes for CASRPYGSYNEQFF. The chain uses TRBV6-1 and TRBJ2-1; no firm D call. The CDR3 sequence is 14 residues long. The V gene's germline CDR1 is MNHNS and CDR2 SASEGT. Trimming left V 6 bases short and J 0 bases short, with 9 bases between.

Only a few counts were recorded for this clonotype. The CDR3 DNA reads as TGTGCCAGCAGCCAATTTATTGGGACAGGGACCTACAATGAGCAGTTCTTC. Its translation is CASSQFIGTGTYNEQFF. The chain has TRBV14 and TRBJ2-1, with TRBD1 matching over 9 bases. This CDR3 spans 17 amino acids. Germline-derived CDR1 and CDR2 are SGHDN and FVKESK. V gave up 2 bases and J gave up 2 bases; unmatched junction bases: 7.

This clonotype has ten or more counts. The genes are TRBV25-1 and TRBJ1-6; tentative D call: TRBD1 (5 bases). In germline, CDR1 is MGHDK, CDR2 SYGVNS. V shed 3 bases and J shed 4 bases, with 10 bases lying between them. The CDR3 loop spans 15 amino acids. The CDR3 bases are TGTGCCAGCAGTGACAAGGGGAAATATAATTCACCCCTCCACTTT. This sequence encodes CASSDKGKYNSPLHF.

The chain combines TRBV10-3 with TRBJ2-3; D not resolved. The CDR3 is made up of 12 amino acids. The V end lost 3 bases, the J end lost 6 bases, and 7 bases lay between the germline ends. Germline V CDR1 and CDR2: ENHRY, SYGVKD. The chain's CDR3 is CAISEGSDTQYF. The DNA for the CDR3 is TGTGCCATCAGTGAAGGATCCGATACGCAGTATTTT.

V gene TRBV7-6 combines with J gene TRBJ2-5; D is perhaps TRBD2 (6 bases). The CDR3 consists of 16 residues. Germline-derived CDR1 and CDR2 are SGHVS and FNYEAQ. With 7 bases removed from V and 5 bases from J, the gap between germline ends came to 23 bases. The CDR3 DNA reads as TGTGCCAGCACCTCTCAAGTAGCGGTTAAGATGGAGACCCAGTACTTC. Encoded protein: CASTSQVAVKMETQYF.

The J gene is TRBJ2-7, the V gene TRBV4-2, with TRBD2 matching 10 bases. CDR3 length: 16 residues. The J segment lost 7 bases and the V segment lost 4 bases, leaving 13 bases of the junction unmatched. Looked up from germline, CDR1 is LGHNA and CDR2 is YNFKEQ. The CDR3 reads CASSPRGAAGGLEQYF. In nucleotides, the CDR3 is TGTGCCAGCAGCCCCCGTGGGGCAGCGGGGGGGCTTGAGCAGTACTTC.

This clonotype was seen a few times. This chain links TRBV20-1 with TRBJ2-3, with a possible D match to TRBD2 (5 bases). The CDR3 is made up of 14 amino acids. Per germline, CDR1 DFQATT and CDR2 SNEGSKA (reference sequence). V shed 6 bases and J shed 6 bases, with 19 bases lying between them. The chain's CDR3 is CSAARGPRGDTQYF. CDR3 in DNA: TGCAGTGCCGCCCGAGGGCCCCGCGGGGATACGCAGTATTTT.

In its sample, this clonotype was seen a few times. This rearrangement joins TRBV7-2 to TRBJ1-3; possible D gene TRBD1, 6 bases. V lost 3 bases and J 10 bases, leaving 10 bases between the germline ends. Germline V lookup: CDR1 SGHTA, CDR2 FQGNSA. The CDR3 totals 12 residues. This CDR3 reads CASSLSGTTIYF. The CDR3 DNA sequence: TGTGCCAGCAGCTTGTCCGGGACAACCATATATTTT.

The genes are TRBV28 and TRBJ2-1, with 7 bases that match TRBD1. The CDR3 sequence is 15 residues long. CDR1 and CDR2 (germline): MDHEN, SYDVKM. V lost 4 bases to trimming and J lost 3 bases; unmatched junction nucleotides: 6. The CDR3, as DNA: TGTGCCAGCAGTTCGGCAGGGGGAATCTACAATGAGCAGTTCTTC. It yields the protein CASSSAGGIYNEQFF.